A single sample is the source of the 28 T cell receptor beta chains below, sequenced in a study of shared clonotypes between healthy human individuals (dated by TCRdb to the early 2020s). The library was built by means of the immunoSEQ multiplex PCR assay. TCRdb carries this immuneACCESS record with in-frame sequences only. Its versions omit some clonotypes, under half of them owing to an unresolved V gene in the studies checked, with the rest unexplained. Counted in this sample were a few million clones; under 97% of them appeared once. The ten top clones hold less than 0.15% of the sample. Sequencing was performed on naive CD4+ T cells sorted from blood. Interpreted using the paper, the cell subset or site label stands for: CD45RA+ positively selected. These receptors were obtained from a man between 18 and 35 years old in good health.

V usage is TRBV2 and J usage is TRBJ1-5, with TRBD1 as a possible D gene (5 bases). Per the germline V gene, CDR1 is SNHLY and CDR2 is FYNNEI. The CDR3 covers 13 residues. Trimming removed 3 bases from V and 5 bases from J, with 8 bases in between. The DNA of the CDR3 is TGTGCCAGCAGTGATGGCAGGGATCAGCCCCAGCATTTT. Its translation: CASSDGRDQPQHF.

The chain employs TRBV5-8 and TRBJ1-2; TRBD1 aligns across 8 bases. Germline lookup yields CDR1 SGHTS and CDR2 YDEGEE. The CDR3 is made up of 18 amino acids. Trimming took 4 bases from V and 2 from J; bases not matched to a gene: 16. The CDR3 sequence is CASSLGSRGLGKNYGYTF. In DNA form, the CDR3 reads TGTGCCAGCAGCCTGGGGAGCAGGGGGCTCGGCAAAAACTATGGCTACACCTTC.

A remark on this clone: Other nucleotide sequences from this sample produce the same CDR3. The J gene is TRBJ1-3, the V gene TRBV11-2; TRBD1 aligns across 8 bases. This CDR3 has 14 amino acids. Germline values: CDR1 SGHAT, CDR2 FQNNGV. V gave up 3 bases and J gave up 4 bases; unmatched junction bases: 2. DNA for the CDR3: TGTGCCAGCAGCTTGGGACAGGTCGGAAACACCATATATTTT. Protein product: CASSLGQVGNTIYF.

For this clone: Different DNA sequences within this sample yield the same CDR3. V gene TRBV9 combines with J gene TRBJ2-6; no clear D gene. CDR3 size: 14 residues. The germline V and J ends were trimmed by 2 bases and 4 bases, with 7 bases remaining between them. From germline, CDR1 is SGDLS and CDR2 YYNGEE. CDR3 protein: CASSVTAGANVLTF. Here the CDR3 DNA reads TGTGCCAGCAGCGTGACCGCCGGGGCCAACGTCCTGACTTTC.

The chain employs TRBV7-9 and TRBJ1-6, with D possibly being TRBD1 (5 bases). This CDR3 has 16 residues. Germline loops: CDR1 SEHNR, CDR2 FQNEAQ (reference sequence). V lost 1 base and J 7 bases, leaving 14 bases between the germline ends. The CDR3 protein is CASSLGQGGSNSPLHF. The DNA of the CDR3 is TGTGCCAGCAGCTTAGGGCAGGGAGGGTCCAATTCACCCCTCCACTTT.

The rearrangement joins TRBV5-1 to TRBJ2-1; 7 positions match TRBD2. This CDR3 contains 13 residues. Germline CDR1 reads SGHRS; CDR2 reads YFSETQ. J lost 7 bases, V lost 1 base, and 2 bases had no gene match. The CDR3 sequence: CASSLQLANEQFF. For the CDR3, the DNA is TGCGCCAGCAGCTTGCAACTAGCGAATGAGCAGTTCTTC.

The gene calls are TRBV4-1 and TRBJ2-5; 9 nucleotides line up with TRBD2. Germline assignment: CDR1 MGHRA and CDR2 YSYEKL. The CDR3 sequence is 15 residues long. The trim removed 4 bases at V and 5 bases at J, leaving 8 bases unmatched. CDR3 sequence (DNA): TGCGCCAGCAGCCCGATAGGACTAGCGTTGGAGACCCAGTACTTC. Translated, it gives CASSPIGLALETQYF.

This chain links TRBV7-2 with TRBJ2-7; TRBD1 is a possible D gene (5 bases). The V and J ends lost 2 bases and 5 bases respectively, with 16 bases between them. CDR1 SGHTA and CDR2 FQGNSA come from the germline V gene. CDR3 length: 15 residues. In DNA form, the CDR3 reads TGTGCCAGCAGCTTATCGCCAGGGCGTTCTGACGAGCAGTACTTC. It encodes CASSLSPGRSDEQYF. The variable domain in full, with the rest retrieved from reference TRBV7-2 and TRBJ2-7, is GAGVSQSPSNKVTEKGKDVELRCDPISGHTALYWYRQSLGQGLEFLIYFQGNSAPDKSGLPSDRFSAERTGGSVSTLTIQRTQQEDSAVYLCASSLSPGRSDEQYFGPGTRLTVT.

V usage is TRBV28 and J usage is TRBJ1-2, with a possible D match to TRBD1 (5 bases). The CDR3 extends over 14 amino acids. Germline CDR1 is MDHEN and CDR2 is SYDVKM. V lost 6 bases and J lost 9, with 20 bases in between. In DNA, the CDR3 is TGTGCCAGCAGCCCAGGCAGGGAAGTGAGGAGCTACACCTTC. It specifies CASSPGREVRSYTF.

This rearrangement joins TRBV29-1 to TRBJ1-4; 7 bases align to TRBD1. Trimming took 5 bases from V and 10 from J; bases not matched to a gene: 10. Germline CDR1 is SQVTM and CDR2 is ANQGSEA. The CDR3 consists of 13 residues. The CDR3 nucleotides are TGCAGCGTTCGAACCGGACAGGAGGGAAAACTGTTTTTT. Amino acid sequence: CSVRTGQEGKLFF. Based on the CDR3 plus reference TRBV29-1 and TRBJ1-4, the full variable domain is SAVISQKPSRDICQRGTSLTIQCQVDSQVTMMFWYRQQPGQSLTLIATANQGSEATYESGFVIDKFPISRPNLTFSTLTVSNMSPEDSSIYLCSVRTGQEGKLFFGSGTQLSVL.

The rearrangement links TRBV7-2 to TRBJ1-5, with D maybe TRBD1 (6 bases). Trimming left V 1 base short and J 7 bases short, with 11 bases between. CDR1 is SGHTA and CDR2 is FQGNSA in the germline V gene. The CDR3 extends over 14 amino acids. The CDR3 DNA reads as TGTGCCAGCAGCTTAGAGAGAGGGGGGCAGCCCCAGCATTTT. Translated, it gives CASSLERGGQPQHF.

This clone appeared once. The V gene is TRBV19, the J gene TRBJ1-4; 7 nucleotides line up with TRBD1. The CDR3 is made up of 14 amino acids. Germline V gene data show CDR1 as LNHDA and CDR2 as SQIVND (reference sequence). V lost 6 bases to trimming and J lost 2 bases; unmatched junction nucleotides: 3. The CDR3 region is CASSKTGTNEKLFF. DNA for the CDR3: TGTGCCAGTAGCAAGACAGGGACTAATGAAAAACTGTTTTTT.

Regarding this clone: Other DNA variants within this sample encode the same CDR3. The V gene is TRBV5-1, the J gene TRBJ2-3, with TRBD1 identical over 7 bases. The CDR3 runs 15 residues. The V gene end was trimmed by 0 bases and the J gene end by 4 bases; junction bases not matched to a gene: 5. Germline lookup yields CDR1 SGHRS and CDR2 YFSETQ. The CDR3 sequence: CASSLVGQGADTQYF. CDR3 DNA: TGCGCCAGCAGCTTGGTGGGGCAGGGGGCAGATACGCAGTATTTT.

In its sample, this clone was seen once. V gene TRBV11-3 combines with J gene TRBJ2-3; D not certain. Germline CDR1 SGHNT, CDR2 YENEEA. The ends were cut back, 1 base at V and 2 bases at J, with 7 bases in the middle. The CDR3 is made up of 14 amino acids. CDR3 region: CASSLGSFTDTQYF. CDR3 nucleotides: TGTGCCAGCAGCTTAGGATCTTTCACAGATACGCAGTATTTT.

As to this clone: The sample has other DNA sequences that encode this CDR3 too. The chain has TRBV4-3 and TRBJ2-6; tentative D call: TRBD2 (5 bases). The germline V gene has CDR1 LGHNA and CDR2 YSLEER. The CDR3 is 16 amino acids. With 0 bases removed from V and 1 base from J, the gap between germline ends came to 7 bases. The CDR3 here is CASSQERGSGANVLTF. DNA for the CDR3: TGCGCCAGCAGCCAAGAGAGAGGGTCTGGGGCCAACGTCCTGACTTTC.

The chain is built from TRBV6-6 and TRBJ2-2; D might be TRBD2 (7 bases). In germline, CDR1 is MNHNY, CDR2 SVGAGI (reference sequence). This CDR3 has 16 residues. Deletions cut 1 base from V and 5 bases from J, with 14 bases between. This chain's CDR3 is CASSYWGGRKTGELFF. For the CDR3, the DNA is TGTGCCAGCAGTTACTGGGGGGGGCGGAAAACCGGGGAGCTGTTTTTT.

The chain carries TRBV18 and TRBJ1-6; D is ambiguous. This CDR3 spans 13 amino acids. Germline-derived CDR1 and CDR2 are KGHSH and LQKENI. Trimming removed 5 bases from V and 6 bases from J, with 8 bases in between. DNA of the CDR3: TGTGCCAGCTCAAACGGTGCTAATTCACCCCTCCACTTT. Its translation: CASSNGANSPLHF.

To note about this clone: Distinct nucleotide sequences in the sample also encode this CDR3. This sequence joins TRBV29-1 and TRBJ2-6; no definite D call. This CDR3 is built from 13 residues. Per the germline V gene, CDR1 is SQVTM and CDR2 is ANQGSEA. V was shortened by 4 bases and J by 4 bases, with 8 bases between the two germline ends. In DNA form, the CDR3 reads TGCAGCGTTGCGGGTTCGGGGGCCAACGTCCTGACTTTC. Encoded protein: CSVAGSGANVLTF.

The chain recombines TRBV11-2 with TRBJ2-5; weak D call: TRBD1 (5 bases). Trimming removed 4 bases at V and 9 bases at J, with 12 bases between. The V gene's germline CDR1 is SGHAT and CDR2 FQNNGV. The CDR3 length is 12 residues. CDR3 amino acids: CASSSQGSAQYF. CDR3 coding DNA: TGTGCCAGCAGCTCCCAGGGATCGGCCCAGTACTTC. The entire variable domain, with the rest obtained from reference TRBV11-2 and TRBJ2-5, is as follows: EAGVAQSPRYKIIEKRQSVAFWCNPISGHATLYWYQQILGQGPKLLIQFQNNGVVDDSQLPKDRFSAERLKGVDSTLKIQPAKLEDSAVYLCASSSQGSAQYFGPGTRLLVL.

This clone was seen once. Other nucleotide sequences from this sample produce the same CDR3. The chain combines TRBV18 with TRBJ1-4; the match to TRBD1 covers 8 bases. Germline CDR1 and CDR2: KGHSH and LQKENI. The V and J ends lost 2 bases and 0 bases, in that order; junction bases with no gene match: 2. The CDR3 consists of 16 residues. The CDR3 sequence: CASSPSGGATNEKLFF. As DNA, the CDR3 is TGTGCCAGCTCACCATCAGGGGGCGCAACTAATGAAAAACTGTTTTTT.

The chain has TRBV5-1 and TRBJ2-5; TRBD2 is a possible D gene (6 bases). V was pared by 1 base and J by 4 bases, with 20 bases between. This CDR3 spans 17 amino acids. The germline V gene encodes CDR1 SGHRS and CDR2 YFSETQ. The CDR3 DNA reads TGCGCCAGCAGCTTGCCCTACTCTTGGAGGGAAGGAGAGACCCAGTACTTC. Protein sequence: CASSLPYSWREGETQYF.

The CDR3 DNA reads as TGTGCCAGCAGTAACCAGGAGCTGCCCCAGCATTTT. Amino acid sequence: CASSNQELPQHF. This chain uses TRBV6-6 with TRBJ1-5, with unresolved D. The CDR3 consists of 12 residues. CDR1 is MNHNY and CDR2 is SVGAGI in the germline V gene (reference sequence). The V end was cut by 5 bases, the J end by 9 bases, with 11 bases between.

The chain is built from TRBV7-6 and TRBJ1-4; TRBD1 matches 7 bases. With V trimmed by 5 bases and J by 8 bases, 8 bases remained unmatched. Germline CDR1 is SGHVS and CDR2 is FNYEAQ. There are 14 residues in the CDR3. The CDR3 spells CASSLRQGGEKLFF. The CDR3 DNA is TGTGCCAGCAGCCTCCGACAGGGCGGGGAAAAACTGTTTTTT.

The chain links TRBV6-1 to TRBJ2-7; D might be TRBD1 or TRBD2, each matching 6 bases. V was pared by 7 bases and J by 3 bases, with 19 bases between. The CDR3 length is 15 residues. Germline V CDR1 and CDR2: MNHNS, SASEGT. This chain's CDR3 is CASTRGAGGLYEQYF. Written as DNA, the CDR3 is TGTGCCAGCACGAGGGGAGCCGGGGGCCTCTACGAGCAGTACTTC.

V gene TRBV7-9 combines with J gene TRBJ1-1; 7 bases are shared with TRBD1. With 6 bases clipped from V and 3 bases from J, the junction kept 7 bases outside the gene matches. CDR3 length equals 14 residues. CDR1 and CDR2 (germline): SEHNR, FQNEAQ (reference sequence). The CDR3 loop reads CASRSRQGDTEAFF. The DNA for the CDR3 is TGTGCCAGCAGATCGCGGCAGGGGGACACTGAAGCTTTCTTT.

The chain links TRBV5-1 to TRBJ2-3; no clear D. V lost 4 bases and J lost 4, with 13 bases in between. Germline V CDR1 and CDR2: SGHRS, YFSETQ. CDR3 size: 14 residues. As DNA, the CDR3 is TGCGCCAGCAGCCGTTTGGGGTTCCCAGATACGCAGTATTTT. This encodes CASSRLGFPDTQYF.

The chain joins TRBV6-1 to TRBJ2-2, with 7 bases matching TRBD2. The germline V gene has CDR1 MNHNS and CDR2 SASEGT. V shed 10 bases and J 7 bases; nucleotides not matched to a gene: 9. The CDR3 sequence is 13 residues long. CDR3 bases: TGTGCCACCGCACGGACTAGTTACGGGGAGCTGTTTTTT. Translation gives CATARTSYGELFF.

The chain has TRBV7-2 and TRBJ1-5; maybe TRBD1 (6 bases). V gave up 6 bases and J gave up 9 bases, with 15 bases separating them. The CDR3 covers 13 residues. Germline CDR1 SGHTA, CDR2 FQGNSA. The CDR3 protein is CASREQGGLPQHF. The CDR3 nucleotides read TGTGCCAGCAGAGAGCAAGGGGGTTTGCCCCAGCATTTT.